This T cell receptor beta chain was sequenced in a study of T cell repertoires in cytomegalovirus infection. Findings and limits, study-wide: It was HLA-C-restricted CMV-specific TCR beta clonotypes that dominated the response ex vivo.

From the reads, TCRdb called clonotypes with MiXCR, one entry per CDR3 protein. The sample lists roughly 230,000 distinct CDR3 sequences, 12% occurring once. This clonotype was counted at least ten times. Its antigen is not known. The CDR3 is 13 residues long. Germline CDR1 reads SGHTA; CDR2 reads FQGNSA. J was trimmed by 5 bases and V by 4 bases; bases with no gene match: 4. This chain links TRBV7-2 with TRBJ2-5; 7 nucleotides line up with TRBD1. This receptor was obtained from a human donor in good health (CMV status not recorded). Some clones in this sample may be carry-over from other donors' samples. The sample consisted of PBMCs. CDR3 in amino acids: CASSSDRVETQYF. Written as DNA, the CDR3 is TGTGCCAGCAGCTCCGACAGGGTGGAGACCCAGTACTTC.